This entry lists 3 T cell receptor beta chains sequenced from one sample in a study of PD-L1 blockade in urothelial cancer. The data were produced by immunoSEQ multiplex PCR, yet TCRdb's version contains in-frame clones alone and is incomplete. This sample has approximately 110,000 clones, with under 85% found just once. Sequenced material: PBMCs, taken around atezolizumab (anti-PD-L1) treatment. Source of these receptors: a man aged 45-65 years with urothelial cancer.

The V call is TRBV19, the J call TRBJ2-7, with 9 bases lining up with TRBD1. The length of the CDR3 is 13 residues. Germline V gives CDR1 LNHDA, CDR2 SQIVND (reference sequence). J was trimmed by 3 bases and V by 5 bases; bases with no gene match: 2. CDR3 bases: TGTGCCAGTAGTTGGGGACAGGGCTACGAGCAGTACTTC. Translated: CASSWGQGYEQYF.

This rearrangement joins TRBV18 to TRBJ1-1; 7 bases line up with TRBD1. This CDR3 spans 15 amino acids. Trimming cost V 7 bases and J 1 base; bases outside gene matches: 9. Germline V gives CDR1 KGHSH, CDR2 LQKENI. The CDR3 here is CASCRDRNSNTEAFF. The CDR3 bases are TGTGCCAGCTGTAGGGACAGAAACTCGAACACTGAAGCTTTCTTT.

The J gene is TRBJ2-5, the V gene TRBV7-9, with 9 bases fitting TRBD2. Germline V gene sequence: CDR1 SEHNR, CDR2 FQNEAQ (reference sequence). Trimming at V came to 4 bases and at J to 1 base, leaving 13 bases not matched to a gene. The CDR3 contains 18 residues. In DNA, the CDR3 is TGTGCCAGCAGCTCCCGGCTAGCGGGGATGGGAGGCCAAGAGACCCAGTACTTC. This gives the protein CASSSRLAGMGGQETQYF.